Below, 2 T cell receptor beta chains from the same sample are listed, as sequenced in a study of long-term antiretroviral therapy in people with HIV. Version v3.0 of the immunoSEQ assay was performed at survey level. The assay was immunoSEQ multiplex PCR, and TCRdb's table has in-frame clones only and misses some. The table shows 35,000 to 45,000 clones, with 85% to 95% occurring only once. Sequencing was performed on unsorted PBMCs, taken 4.1 years after starting antiretroviral therapy. All receptors come from a woman between 45 and 60 years old with HIV.

Only one count was recorded for this clone. The chain combines TRBV5-1 with TRBJ1-2, with TRBD1 as a possible D gene (5 bases). This CDR3 is built from 15 residues. Trimming stripped 4 bases from V and 9 bases from J, with 22 bases between. The germline CDR1 and CDR2 sequences are SGHRS and YFSETQ. The CDR3 region is CASSVNIRESGRYTF. In nucleotides, the CDR3 is TGCGCCAGCAGCGTAAATATCAGGGAGTCCGGTCGCTACACCTTC.

The chain links TRBV2 to TRBJ2-3; 10 bases fit TRBD2. CDR1 SNHLY and CDR2 FYNNEI come from the germline V gene. V lost 1 base and J lost 2; bases outside the gene matches: 6. This CDR3 is 17 amino acids long. The CDR3, as DNA: TGTGCCAGCAGTGAAGGTGCTAGCGGGGGAATCACAGATACGCAGTATTTT. It encodes CASSEGASGGITDTQYF.